The TCR beta chain described here comes from a study of cytomegalovirus exposure and HLA in healthy donors (dated by TCRdb to 2017 to 2019). In the study overall: An earlier analysis of roughly 570 of the donors reported approximately 260 Gb of sequence data and 117 million unique TCR beta sequences obtained from roughly 180 million T cells. An early release covering about 600 HLA-typed donors comprised approximately 290 gigabases of sequencing data and 85 million to 100 million unique TCR sequences. Of the roughly 400 genotyped donors, 65% to 90% fell in the genetic ancestry cluster associated with self-reported Caucasian donors. The study aimed to test whether signatures of past pathogen exposure could be identified by cataloging public T cell receptors. Using immunosequencing, the study profiled T cell repertoires from 666 subjects and related those repertoires to cytomegalovirus serostatus. A separate validation cohort of approximately 130 different subjects was used in addition to the roughly 670-subject first cohort. High-throughput TCR immunosequencing, statistical association of individual TCRs with disease status, and machine learning were combined to predict cytomegalovirus infection status. A later analysis re-examined previously published TCR beta repertoires from around 670 donors and added high-resolution HLA genotyping to investigate patterns of TCR occurrence. In the later analysis, no new phenotypic data were used to find candidate immune exposures; instead, reliance was placed on TCR beta sequences and their occurrence across donors. To decide whether each TCR beta V gene segment behaved as functional or pseudogenic, an earlier analysis of 587 of the donors relied on high-throughput TCR beta sequencing. Donor age, sex, ethnicity and CMV serostatus were compiled together with the repertoire data. In a later genetic analysis, genome-wide SNP genotypes for about three fifths of the roughly 670 donors were used, and that subset was treated as a discovery cohort. Every repertoire in the discovery cohort had been generated on one and the same sequencing platform. HLA typing covered class I and class II loci at four-digit resolution. The number of donors typed differed by locus, with about 629-630 for A, B, C, DRB1 and DQB1, 522 for DQA1, 600 to 610 for DPA1, and around 460 for DPB1. Roughly 5 DR-DQ haplotypes were handled as single units for association and clustering because linkage in the cohort was strong. Across approximately 400 genotyped donors of the cohort, an average of approximately 200,000 unique TCR beta nucleotide sequences per donor were sequenced, and approximately 17% of those sequences were non-productive. Beyond this particular receptor, the publication reports: In a later genetic analysis, fewer N-insertions in productive TCRs were reported among donors in an Asian-associated ancestry cluster than the approximately 670-donor mean. Strong co-occurrence of HLA alleles, especially DR and DQ, made assigning TCR associations to individual alleles difficult. According to a later analysis, TCR association rates differed among HLA loci, with DRB1 alleles showing the most associated TCRs and HLA-C alleles showing the fewest. Three of the identified cytomegalovirus-associated TCR beta chains were confirmed in vitro to be specific for cytomegalovirus antigens. In a later genetic analysis, a missense DCLRE1C variant was associated with V-gene and J-gene trimming of TCR beta chains, and the association was replicated in an independent cohort. A later analysis found that most CMV-associated TCR beta chains appeared HLA-restricted, with HLA associations seemingly driven largely by CMV exposure. The presence/absence analyses assumed that sequencing depth was roughly uniform across donors, and that assumption may not be true. The earlier analysis of some 560 of the donors excluded around 17 rarely observed V segments, including chromosome 9 orphons, because counts were too low. The authors suggested that the approach could potentially be extended to other disease states and immunological phenotypes. The sequencing pipeline was judged likely to have produced a cluster of highly shared sequence variants as a technical artifact. Broadly in line with IMGT annotations, most TCR beta V segments showed up in productive rearrangements about 87% or about 30% of the time in an earlier analysis of roughly 590 of the donors. The cohort was sequenced for TCR beta chains only, and without alpha or paired-chain data the features that could be detected were limited. The study listed 170 or so TCR beta chains as associated with cytomegalovirus. In a later analysis, some 17,000 TCR beta sequences were associated with specific HLA alleles at a false discovery rate of 0.05. Most TCR sequences were seen in very few donors, while some public TCRs were found in many individuals. In a later analysis, HLA-associated TCR beta chains showed more clonal expansion and lower generation probabilities than non-associated chains that were equally common. The classifier was reported to diagnose cytomegalovirus status with high specificity and sensitivity in both the original and validation cohorts. In a later analysis, several top co-occurrence clusters were reported to appear linked to parvovirus B19, influenza, CMV and Epstein-Barr virus. Correlated functional status among segregating V segments might be attributable to linkage disequilibrium, but an unknown experimental factor could not be ruled out. Because some donors lacked HLA typing at each locus, the association tests relied only on the typed subset. For the cohort, immune exposure information was limited to CMV serostatus. A further reported finding was that TCR beta sequences accurately predicted the HLA-A and HLA-B alleles for most subjects in the first cohort.

Library generation was performed with the immunoSEQ multiplex PCR assay. For the multiplex PCR, a mixture combining 60 forward primers for TCR Vbeta segments and 13 reverse primers for TCR Jbeta segments was used. Amplification of the CDR3 region of rearranged TCR beta genes was performed with a multiplex PCR assay on genomic DNA. The Illumina HiSeq System was used to sequence the amplified TCR beta libraries as 87-base-pair reads. Processing in the source paper ran as follows. Across the 600 to 700 repertoires, a later analysis counted about 81 million unique TCR beta chains, 9 million to 14 million of which were shared by at least two donors. Raw reads were error-corrected and collapsed into unique sequences by a nearest-neighbor algorithm in which closely related sequences were merged to remove PCR and sequencing errors. V, D and J gene segments were assigned by aligning CDR3 sequences to IMGT reference sequences. For a sequence to be retained, a match of at least six nucleotides to both a V gene segment and a J gene segment was required. A rearrangement was called productive if the CDR3 had no stop codons and remained in frame with V and J, and every other rearrangement was called non-productive. Following IMGT convention, CDR3 was defined as the stretch from the second conserved V-encoded cysteine up to the conserved J-encoded phenylalanine. Sequences without an unambiguous match to a single V gene segment were excluded from the earlier analysis of 587 of the donors. An earlier analysis of fewer than 750 of the donors called V segments functional above 56.7% productive rearrangements and segregating when the between-donor standard deviation exceeded 5%. A statistical classification framework was built to diagnose cytomegalovirus status from the catalog of TCR beta chain sequences. In a later analysis, V and J genes were assigned by comparing TCR nucleotide sequences against IMGT/GENE-DB human TR gene sequences. In a later analysis, CDR3 sequences and most-parsimonious VDJ recombination scenarios were assigned using the TCRdist pipeline. In a later analysis, each TCR beta chain was defined by its CDR3 amino acid sequence together with its V-gene family, and reads lacking a unique V-gene family were excluded. A later analysis removed 600 or so highly shared, low-generation-probability nucleotide sequences to deal with suspected cross-contamination and a sequencing artifact. For each public chain, a later analysis derived a clonal expansion index from normalized ranks of inferred template counts within each repertoire. A later analysis computed generation probabilities with a VDJ recombination model fitted to out-of-frame rearrangements, and checked the results against IGoR. In a later analysis, hypergeometric tests were used to score TCR-TCR, TCR-HLA and TCR-CMV co-occurrence, with a repertoire-size bias correction applied to TCR pairs. In a later analysis, false discovery rates were estimated by permuting HLA or CMV assignments 20 times. A later analysis grouped co-occurring TCRs with DBSCAN, adding TCRdist sequence similarity when clustering within HLA-allele-positive subsets. Repertoires with fewer than 30,000 or more than 120,000 public chains, plus five repertoires with anomalous nucleotide sharing, were excluded from co-occurrence clustering. TCRdb took over this immuneACCESS table, retaining in-frame rearrangements with V and J assigned. Such tables are incomplete; in checked studies, under half of the missing clones stem from an unresolved V gene, and the remainder is unexplained. That table supplies the V and J calls and clone size; D and trimming were determined from the DNA. Across this sample there are around 110,000 clones, with more than 60% seen only once. The top ten clones comprise roughly 2.5% of the sample.

The cohort consisted of some 670 healthy bone marrow donors. Cohort members were all nominally healthy when sampled, although unrecorded immune exposures were likely present. The donor tested CMV seronegative and was one of the 352 seronegative cohort members. A peripheral blood sample was provided by each donor, and peripheral blood mononuclear cells were used for TCR beta sequencing. The Qiagen DNeasy Blood Extraction Kit was used to extract genomic DNA from the blood cell samples. To note about this clone: Its antigen is currently not known. Per-nucleotide qualities are absent, and no much larger clonotype sits a single base away.

This TCR was recovered from a man in his forties in good health and CMV-seronegative. Sequenced material: PBMCs.

The DNA sequence is given as TGTGCCAGCAGTGACTCGGTATGGGGACAGGGGATGTCCTACGAGCAGTACTTC. It is translated as CASSDSVWGQGMSYEQYF. Recombination connected TRBV6-4 to TRBJ2-7; the junction holds 10 bases that match TRBD1. CDR1 and CDR2 are read off the germline V gene as MRHNA and SNTAGT. The CDR3 runs 18 residues from the cysteine to the phenylalanine. Just CDR3 DNA is preserved here, 54 bases in frame from base 1. The junction shows trimming of 0 bases on V and 1 base on J, and the gene matches do not reach 9 bases of it.